The 19 T cell receptor beta chains reported below all come from one sample, sequenced in a study of T cell repertoires in cytomegalovirus infection. These receptors are not linked to any known antigen. Each CDR3 protein is one row after TCRdb ran MiXCR on the reads. In the table there are roughly 990,000 distinct CDR3 sequences, around 29% of which are singletons. Sample: cultured CD8+ T cells from PBMCs, taken from culture after CMV antigen stimulation. All receptors derive from a human donor in good health (CMV status not recorded). Some clones in this sample may be carry-over from other donors' samples.

This chain joins TRBV4-1 and TRBJ2-5, with unresolved D. Germline V gives CDR1 MGHRA, CDR2 YSYEKL. There are 14 residues in the CDR3. Trimming shortened V by 0 bases and J by 5 bases, and 10 bases separated the two germline ends. The chain's CDR3 is CASSQEFVGETQYF. CDR3 DNA sequence: TGCGCCAGCAGCCAAGAGTTTGTGGGGGAGACCCAGTACTTC.

There are a few counts of this clonotype. The rearrangement joins TRBV12-3 or TRBV12-4 to TRBJ2-5; TRBD2 agrees at 10 bases. The CDR3 runs to 16 residues. V shed 2 bases, J shed 5 bases, and the junction held 8 bases outside the gene matches. The CDR3 here is CASSLKSGGALETQYF. The CDR3 DNA reads as TGTGCCAGCAGTTTAAAAAGCGGGGGGGCCTTGGAGACCCAGTACTTC.

V gene TRBV29-1 combines with J gene TRBJ2-1; D call uncertain. The CDR3 is made up of 14 amino acids. Germline CDR1 and CDR2: SQVTM and ANQGSEA. The V end lost 0 bases, the J end lost 4 bases, and 10 bases lay between the germline ends. CDR3 residues: CSVEDATVYNEQFF. Written as DNA, the CDR3 is TGCAGCGTTGAAGATGCGACGGTTTACAATGAGCAGTTCTTC.

J is TRBJ2-1 and V is TRBV4-2, with 8 positions matching TRBD2. V dropped 8 bases and J dropped 8; count of bases not matched to a gene: 11. Per germline, CDR1 LGHNA and CDR2 YNFKEQ. The CDR3 runs to 14 residues. The CDR3 nucleotides read TGTGCCAGCCGCACCGGGACTAGTCAGGATGAGCAGTTCTTC. As protein: CASRTGTSQDEQFF.

The chain uses TRBV6-2 or TRBV6-3 and TRBJ1-2; D possibly corresponds to TRBD1 (6 bases). Deletions cut 6 bases from V and 3 bases from J, with 14 bases between. Germline V lookup: CDR1 MNHEY, CDR2 SVGEGT. CDR3 length: 14 amino acids. CDR3: CASSSGQTHYGYTF. The CDR3 DNA follows: TGTGCCAGCAGCTCCGGACAGACTCACTATGGCTACACCTTC.

The chain recombines TRBV11-2 with TRBJ2-1, with a weak D call TRBD2 (6 bases). The V end was cut by 2 bases, the J end by 3 bases, with 14 bases between. The CDR3 contains 16 residues. Per germline, CDR1 SGHAT and CDR2 FQNNGV. Here the CDR3 reads CASSLNRESLYNEQFF. The CDR3 DNA is TGTGCCAGCAGCTTAAACCGGGAGTCCCTCTACAATGAGCAGTTCTTC.

This clonotype was seen ten or more times. The genes are TRBV5-6 and TRBJ1-4; D might be TRBD1 (5 bases). Per germline, CDR1 SGHDT and CDR2 YYEEEE. Trimming shortened V by 3 bases and J by 2 bases, and 14 bases separated the two germline ends. CDR3 length: 16 amino acids. CDR3 nucleotide sequence: TGTGCCAGCAGCTGGGGGAGAGGGATGACTAATGAAAAACTGTTTTTT. Translating gives CASSWGRGMTNEKLFF.

The chain links TRBV12-3 or TRBV12-4 to TRBJ2-7; no definite D call. The CDR3 totals 15 residues. The ends were cut back, 1 base at V and 4 bases at J, with 14 bases in the middle. The CDR3 nucleotides read TGTGCCAGCAGTTTAGTAATTGAAGGCGCTTACGAGCAGTACTTC. Amino acid sequence: CASSLVIEGAYEQYF.

The genes are TRBV29-1 and TRBJ1-2, with 7 nucleotides matching TRBD1. The CDR3 consists of 16 residues. The germline V gene has CDR1 SQVTM and CDR2 ANQGSEA. V dropped 6 bases and J dropped 7; count of bases not matched to a gene: 20. CDR3 region: CSVHLIPGQKNIGYTF. CDR3 DNA: TGCAGCGTACACCTAATACCGGGACAGAAAAACATTGGCTACACCTTC.

This clonotype was observed a few times. The chain recombines TRBV7-9 with TRBJ2-7; possibly TRBD1 or TRBD2 for D (6 bases each). The CDR3 runs to 14 residues. Germline V gene data show CDR1 as SEHNR and CDR2 as FQNEAQ (reference sequence). With 2 bases removed from V and 5 bases from J, the gap between germline ends came to 13 bases. The CDR3 loop reads CASSLTGAGNEQYV. The CDR3 DNA follows: TGTGCCAGCAGCTTAACGGGGGCCGGGAACGAGCAGTACGTC.

This clonotype appeared many times. The rearrangement uses TRBV7-2 and TRBJ2-7, with a possible D match to TRBD1 (5 bases). The CDR3 has 16 amino acids. The ends were cut back, 1 base at V and 2 bases at J, with 15 bases in the middle. CDR1 is SGHTA, CDR2 FQGNSA, per germline. CDR3 sequence: CASSLDARAGPYEQYF. The CDR3 nucleotides are TGTGCCAGCAGCTTAGATGCCCGGGCAGGGCCCTACGAGCAGTACTTC. Variable domain in full (rest from reference TRBV7-2 and TRBJ2-7): GAGVSQSPSNKVTEKGKDVELRCDPISGHTALYWYRQSLGQGLEFLIYFQGNSAPDKSGLPSDRFSAERTGGSVSTLTIQRTQQEDSAVYLCASSLDARAGPYEQYFGPGTRLTVT.

The chain carries TRBV6-5 and TRBJ1-1; D is possibly TRBD1 (5 bases). The CDR3 runs to 15 residues. The V gene's germline CDR1 is MNHEY and CDR2 SVGAGI. V dropped 2 bases and J dropped 0 bases, with 10 bases sitting between them. The CDR3 DNA reads as TGTGCCAGCAGTTACAGTCAGGACATGAACACTGAAGCTTTCTTT. It translates to CASSYSQDMNTEAFF.

This chain links TRBV27 with TRBJ2-1, with D unclear. Germline values: CDR1 MNHEY, CDR2 SMNVEV (reference sequence). The CDR3 runs 15 residues. Trimming pared 2 bases from V and 2 bases from J, leaving 10 bases between. The CDR3 nucleotides read TGTGCCAGCAGTTTAAGGGCAGACGCCTACAATGAGCAGTTCTTC. Its translation is CASSLRADAYNEQFF.

The genes are TRBV9 and TRBJ1-6; TRBD1 might be the D (5 bases). Looked up from germline, CDR1 is SGDLS and CDR2 is YYNGEE. V lost 0 bases, J lost 0 bases, and 7 bases lay in between. The CDR3 covers 16 residues. In DNA, the CDR3 is TGTGCCAGCAGCGTAGGACAGAGCTCCTATAATTCACCCCTCCACTTT. Its translation: CASSVGQSSYNSPLHF. The full variable domain, its missing parts supplied by reference TRBV9 and TRBJ1-6, is DSGVTQTPKHLITATGQRVTLRCSPRSGDLSVYWYQQSLDQGLQFLIQYYNGEERAKGNILERFSAQQFPDLHSELNLSSLELGDSALYFCASSVGQSSYNSPLHFGNGTRLTVT.

This clonotype was picked up many times. The chain combines TRBV6-5 with TRBJ2-5, with a weak D call TRBD2 (7 bases). V was cut by 2 bases and J by 5 bases, with 9 bases left in between. Germline V CDR1 and CDR2: MNHEY, SVGAGI. This CDR3 contains 13 residues. This CDR3 reads CASSYGGAETQYF. CDR3 nucleotide sequence: TGTGCCAGCAGTTACGGGGGGGCGGAGACCCAGTACTTC.

The chain combines TRBV6-1 with TRBJ2-3; D might be TRBD1 (6 bases). CDR3 size: 14 residues. Trimming pared 7 bases from V and 4 bases from J, leaving 15 bases between. Germline CDR1 and CDR2: MNHNS and SASEGT. For the CDR3, the DNA is TGTGCCAGCACCGAGAGACAGGATCCAGATACGCAGTATTTT. Its translation: CASTERQDPDTQYF.

This clonotype was seen many times. This chain links TRBV7-2 with TRBJ2-7; possibly TRBD1 or TRBD2 for D (6 bases each). The CDR3 sequence is 15 residues long. V lost 5 bases and J lost 1, with 15 bases in between. The germline V gene has CDR1 SGHTA and CDR2 FQGNSA. The CDR3 DNA is TGTGCCAGCAGCCGCATGGGGGGCGAATCCTACGAGCAGTACTTC. Encoded protein: CASSRMGGESYEQYF.

This clonotype was counted only a few times. This chain uses TRBV12-5 with TRBJ2-5; D uncertain. Looked up from germline, CDR1 is LGHNT and CDR2 is FRNRAP. The CDR3 totals 13 residues. Trimming took off 3 bases at V and 2 bases at J, with 7 bases between the two ends. CDR3 coding DNA: TGTGCTAGTGGTTTAGGAAAACAAGAGACCCAGTACTTC. Translated, it gives CASGLGKQETQYF.

This chain uses TRBV3-1 with TRBJ2-2; 10 nucleotides line up with TRBD2. This CDR3 has 16 amino acids. With 4 bases clipped from V and 6 bases from J, the junction kept 8 bases outside the gene matches. Germline assignment: CDR1 LGHDT and CDR2 YNNKEL (reference sequence). The CDR3 sequence: CASSPLAGGGSGELFF. CDR3 coding DNA: TGTGCCAGCAGCCCTTTAGCGGGGGGCGGCTCCGGGGAGCTGTTTTTT.